In this sample, the clone carrying this T cell receptor (beta chain) turned up a few times. Antigen: not known. The record originates from a study of response to subunit inactivated influenza vaccine. Study results and caveats: Every seasonal influenza vaccination brings in few new T cells, the authors suggested.

TCRdb independently ran MiXCR on the RT-PCR reads; one entry per CDR3 protein. Found here are 550,000 to 600,000 distinct CDR3 sequences, around 11% of them singletons; the top ten hold 10%. Trimming cost V 0 bases and J 6 bases; bases outside gene matches: 2. The CDR3 is 14 residues long. Germline loops: CDR1 MNHEY, CDR2 SVGAGI. The chain has TRBV6-5 and TRBJ2-3, with 8 positions matching TRBD1. Here the sequenced sample was PBMCs from blood, taken on the day of vaccination. The source of this sequence is a man between 50 and 59 years old who received an inactivated influenza vaccine. CDR3 coding DNA: TGTGCCAGCAGTTACTCCCAGGGGGCTGATACGCAGTATTTT. It is translated as CASSYSQGADTQYF.